The 29 T cell receptor beta chains below come from one sample, sequenced in a study of OX40 agonist ivuxolimab in advanced cancers. Data came from immunoSEQ multiplex PCR; TCRdb stores just in-frame clones and leaves some out. The data hold tens of thousands of clones, with more than 75% observed a single time. Specimen: CD4+ or CD8+ T cells sorted from blood, collected in a trial of the OX40 agonist ivuxolimab. The receptor set was obtained from an adult with an advanced solid tumor such as melanoma, head and neck, liver or kidney cancer.

The rearrangement links TRBV28 to TRBJ1-2; TRBD1 might be the D (5 bases). V lost 3 bases and J lost 1, with 9 bases in between. Germline lookup yields CDR1 MDHEN and CDR2 SYDVKM. The CDR3 has 14 amino acids. The CDR3 region is CASSFAGSNYGYTF. In DNA, the CDR3 is TGTGCCAGCAGTTTTGCAGGGAGTAACTATGGCTACACCTTC.

The V gene is TRBV5-1, the J gene TRBJ1-1, with D hard to call. The CDR3 consists of 14 residues. The V end was cut by 2 bases, the J end by 0 bases, with 8 bases between. Germline V gene data show CDR1 as SGHRS and CDR2 as YFSETQ. CDR3 bases: TGCGCCAGCAGCTTCAATGGGATGAACACTGAAGCTTTCTTT. Translating it yields CASSFNGMNTEAFF.

This rearrangement joins TRBV10-3 to TRBJ2-5, with 9 bases aligning to TRBD1. This CDR3 is built from 16 residues. J was trimmed by 4 bases and V by 5 bases; bases with no gene match: 11. Per the germline V gene, CDR1 is ENHRY and CDR2 is SYGVKD. CDR3 bases: TGTGCCATCAGTCGTCGCCCGGGACAGGGAATAGAGACCCAGTACTTC. It translates to CAISRRPGQGIETQYF.

The chain is built from TRBV19 and TRBJ1-3; D not certain. CDR3 size: 14 residues. The germline V gene has CDR1 LNHDA and CDR2 SQIVND (reference sequence). V gave up 8 bases and J gave up 1 base, with 12 bases separating them. CDR3 DNA sequence: TGTGCCAGTGGACTGTTCATTTCTGGAAACACCATATATTTT. Amino acids: CASGLFISGNTIYF. Using reference TRBV19 and TRBJ1-3 for the parts outside the CDR3, the full variable domain is DGGITQSPKYLFRKEGQNVTLSCEQNLNHDAMYWYRQDPGQGLRLIYYSQIVNDFQKGDIAEGYSVSREKKESFPLTVTSAQKNPTAFYLCASGLFISGNTIYFGEGSWLTVV.

The chain has TRBV10-3 and TRBJ1-3; D not certain. V was shortened by 4 bases and J by 1 base, with 5 bases between the two germline ends. Germline V gene sequence: CDR1 ENHRY, CDR2 SYGVKD. This CDR3 contains 13 residues. The CDR3 bases are TGTGCCATCAGTGGGCAGTCTGGAAACACCATATATTTT. This translates into CAISGQSGNTIYF.

This rearrangement joins TRBV28 to TRBJ1-1; TRBD1 agrees at 8 bases. The CDR3 sequence is 15 residues long. The V gene's germline CDR1 is MDHEN and CDR2 SYDVKM. V lost 6 bases, J lost 7 bases, and 13 bases stayed unmatched. CDR3 in DNA: TGTGCCAGCAGCCTCAACCAGGGGGCGGCCAGTGAAGCTTTCTTT. This codes for CASSLNQGAASEAFF.

In DNA form, the CDR3 reads TGTGCCAGCAGTGAATCGCAGGATTGGAGCTACACCTTC. Translating gives CASSESQDWSYTF. V and J are TRBV6-1 and TRBJ1-2; D unresolved. CDR3 length equals 13 residues. The germline CDR1 and CDR2 sequences are MNHNS and SASEGT. The ends were cut back, 2 bases at V and 9 bases at J, with 13 bases in the middle.

The chain links TRBV5-8 to TRBJ2-7; D possibly corresponds to TRBD1 (6 bases). Trimming shortened V by 4 bases and J by 0 bases, and 14 bases separated the two germline ends. CDR1 and CDR2 (germline): SGHTS, YDEGEE. The CDR3 sequence is 15 residues long. CDR3 sequence: CASSDSGVGSYEQYF. The CDR3 region has the DNA TGTGCCAGCAGCGATTCAGGGGTGGGCTCCTACGAGCAGTACTTC.

The chain uses TRBV6-1 and TRBJ1-1; perhaps TRBD1 as D (6 bases). Germline V gene sequence: CDR1 MNHNS, CDR2 SASEGT. The CDR3 has 15 residues. The V end was cut by 4 bases, the J end by 3 bases, with 15 bases between. The chain's CDR3 is CASSASWGADTEAFF. The CDR3 coding sequence is TGTGCCAGCAGTGCCTCGTGGGGGGCCGACACTGAAGCTTTCTTT.

Here the CDR3 reads CASSKSVVEGNTEAFF. The DNA of the CDR3 is TGTGCCAGCAGCAAATCCGTCGTTGAGGGTAACACTGAAGCTTTCTTT. This sequence joins TRBV21-1 and TRBJ1-1. TRBV21-1 is given as a pseudogene. The CDR3 spans 16 residues.

The chain recombines TRBV7-9 with TRBJ1-2; D is unresolved. Germline assignment: CDR1 SEHNR and CDR2 FQNEAQ (reference sequence). This CDR3 has 12 amino acids. V was clipped by 5 bases and J by 3 bases, with 7 bases between them. The CDR3 spells CASSLGDYGYTF. In nucleotides, the CDR3 is TGTGCCAGCAGCCTCGGCGACTATGGCTACACCTTC.

The V call is TRBV5-4, the J call TRBJ1-1, with no clear D. The CDR3 sequence is 15 residues long. V lost 5 bases and J lost 2, with 16 bases in between. The germline gives CDR1 SGHNT, CDR2 YYREEE (reference sequence). CDR3 in DNA: TGTGCCAGCAGTCAGGAGGGATTAGGTAACACTGAAGCTTTCTTT. This translates into CASSQEGLGNTEAFF.

The V and J genes are TRBV19 and TRBJ1-5; D might be TRBD1 (6 bases). Trimming shortened V by 2 bases and J by 7 bases, and 12 bases separated the two germline ends. Germline CDR1 reads LNHDA; CDR2 reads SQIVND (reference sequence). This CDR3 has 14 residues. The CDR3 spells CASSIQGQGQPQHF. The CDR3 nucleotides are TGTGCCAGTAGTATACAGGGCCAGGGGCAGCCCCAGCATTTT.

The rearrangement uses TRBV18 and TRBJ2-1; 8 nucleotides line up with TRBD1. Germline lookup yields CDR1 KGHSH and CDR2 LQKENI. V was pared by 2 bases and J by 9 bases, with 3 bases of the junction left unmatched. This CDR3 is 13 amino acids long. The CDR3 protein is CASSPIDRGEQFF. CDR3 bases: TGTGCCAGCTCACCAATCGACAGGGGTGAGCAGTTCTTC.

This chain connects TRBV18 to TRBJ1-4; no clear D. The CDR3 runs to 13 residues. V was trimmed by 6 bases and J by 7 bases, leaving 12 bases between them. Germline values: CDR1 KGHSH, CDR2 LQKENI. The CDR3 is CASSRGLSEKLFF. The CDR3 DNA sequence: TGTGCCAGCTCGCGGGGATTGAGTGAAAAACTGTTTTTT.

Only one count was recorded for this clone. The genes are TRBV7-2 and TRBJ2-5, with a possible D match to TRBD2 (5 bases). Germline CDR1 SGHTA, CDR2 FQGNSA. This CDR3 is 14 amino acids long. V shed 5 bases and J shed 2 bases, with 12 bases lying between them. CDR3 nucleotides: TGTGCCAGCAGCCCGACACGGGAACAAGAGACCCAGTACTTC. Translation gives CASSPTREQETQYF.

This chain links TRBV29-1 with TRBJ1-3; D ambiguous. Trimming left V 4 bases short and J 2 bases short, with 15 bases between. This CDR3 has 15 residues. Germline lookup yields CDR1 SQVTM and CDR2 ANQGSEA. This chain's CDR3 is CSVAPWGMAGNTIYF. As DNA, the CDR3 is TGCAGCGTTGCCCCCTGGGGTATGGCTGGAAACACCATATATTTT.

CDR3 nucleotides: TGTGCCAGCAGCTTTTTAGAGACCCAGTACTTC. Translating gives CASSFLETQYF. The V and J genes are TRBV7-2 and TRBJ2-5; D is uncertain. Trimming took off 3 bases at V and 4 bases at J, with 3 bases between the two ends. This CDR3 is built from 11 residues. Germline CDR1 reads SGHTA; CDR2 reads FQGNSA.

V usage is TRBV15 and J usage is TRBJ2-1; D uncertain. CDR3 length equals 12 residues. V lost 2 bases to trimming and J lost 9 bases, with 8 bases between them. Looked up from germline, CDR1 is LNHNV and CDR2 is YYDKDF (reference sequence). Here the CDR3 reads CATSRSVREQFF. The CDR3 DNA reads as TGTGCCACCAGCAGATCGGTCCGTGAGCAGTTCTTC.

This clone was seen once. V gene TRBV5-6 combines with J gene TRBJ1-3; D not resolved. V was cut by 0 bases and J by 0 bases, with 7 bases left in between. CDR3 length: 15 residues. The V gene's germline CDR1 is SGHDT and CDR2 YYEEEE. This CDR3 is CASSLVPNSGNTIYF. CDR3 coding DNA: TGTGCCAGCAGCTTGGTTCCCAACTCTGGAAACACCATATATTTT.

The chain recombines TRBV2 with TRBJ1-5; no definite D call. This CDR3 contains 14 residues. The V and J ends lost 1 base and 6 bases respectively, with 10 bases between them. Per germline, CDR1 SNHLY and CDR2 FYNNEI. The CDR3: CASSEGNPGQPQHF. DNA of the CDR3: TGTGCCAGCAGTGAAGGTAATCCTGGTCAGCCCCAGCATTTT.

The chain combines TRBV9 with TRBJ2-1; D call uncertain. The V and J ends lost 1 base and 6 bases respectively, with 8 bases between them. This CDR3 spans 13 amino acids. Germline-derived CDR1 and CDR2 are SGDLS and YYNGEE. The chain's CDR3 is CASSVLVFNEQFF. DNA for the CDR3: TGTGCCAGCAGCGTACTAGTCTTCAATGAGCAGTTCTTC.

The sample holds a few counts of this clone. This chain uses TRBV27 with TRBJ1-1; TRBD1 matches 7 bases. In germline, CDR1 is MNHEY, CDR2 SMNVEV (reference sequence). V dropped 7 bases and J dropped 4; count of bases not matched to a gene: 6. The CDR3 is made up of 13 amino acids. CDR3 loop: CASKETGPTEAFF. DNA of the CDR3: TGTGCCAGCAAAGAGACAGGGCCCACTGAAGCTTTCTTT.

This chain uses TRBV6-1 with TRBJ1-5; TRBD1 might be the D (5 bases). This CDR3 has 12 amino acids. Deletions cut 4 bases from V and 10 bases from J, with 11 bases between. Germline-derived CDR1 and CDR2 are MNHNS and SASEGT. The CDR3 nucleotides are TGTGCCAGCAGTGGGGAGGGACGACCCCAGCATTTT. Translating it yields CASSGEGRPQHF.

V usage is TRBV6-5 and J usage is TRBJ1-5, with TRBD1 identical over 8 bases. Germline V gene data show CDR1 as MNHEY and CDR2 as SVGAGI. The CDR3 has 13 residues. V shed 3 bases, J shed 11 bases, and the junction held 6 bases outside the gene matches. This chain's CDR3 is CASSYTTQGAQHF. The CDR3, as DNA: TGTGCCAGCAGTTATACAACACAGGGGGCCCAGCATTTT.

The rearrangement links TRBV19 to TRBJ1-1; 12 nucleotides line up with TRBD1. Per the germline V gene, CDR1 is LNHDA and CDR2 is SQIVND (reference sequence). This CDR3 has 14 amino acids. Trimming at V came to 6 bases and at J to 4 bases, leaving 3 bases not matched to a gene. In DNA form, the CDR3 reads TGTGCCAGTAGCGGGACAGGGGGCGGCACTGAAGCTTTCTTT. This sequence encodes CASSGTGGGTEAFF.

The DNA of the CDR3 is TGTGCCAGCAGTTACTCTGAATTCGGAGAAAGTGGCTACACCTTC. Its protein product is CASSYSEFGESGYTF. The chain has TRBV6-5 and TRBJ1-2, with unresolved D. This CDR3 is 15 amino acids long. V lost 0 bases and J lost 7, with 15 bases in between. Germline V gene lookup returns CDR1 MNHEY and CDR2 SVGAGI.

This chain uses TRBV7-8 with TRBJ1-1, with D unresolved. V was shortened by 5 bases and J by 5 bases, with 6 bases between the two germline ends. The CDR3 totals 11 residues. The germline V gene has CDR1 SGHVS and CDR2 FQNEAQ. CDR3 in amino acids: CASSRGTEAFF. DNA for the CDR3: TGTGCCAGCAGCCGCGGGACTGAAGCTTTCTTT.

The genes are TRBV2 and TRBJ2-7, with a weak D call TRBD1 (6 bases). The CDR3 is made up of 15 amino acids. From germline, CDR1 is SNHLY and CDR2 FYNNEI. V lost 0 bases and J lost 13, with 22 bases in between. The CDR3: CASSEAERTALVEYF. CDR3 DNA: TGTGCCAGCAGTGAAGCCGAACGGACAGCACTGGTCGAATACTTC.